This T cell receptor beta chain was recorded in a study of CD8 T cells in Susac syndrome. TCR beta from blood CD8+ and CD4+ T cells was sequenced. Control patients had untreated stable or active relapsing-remitting multiple sclerosis by revised McDonald criteria. TEMRA cells were FACS-enriched, unlike CD8+ and CD4+ T cells, which were negatively isolated. Per germline, CDR1 LGHDT and CDR2 YNNKEL (reference sequence). Trimming stripped 3 bases from V and 7 bases from J, with 15 bases between. The CDR3 extends over 15 amino acids. Random hexamers were used to reverse transcribe the RNA input (0.5 to 1 ug). Amplification of TCR beta CDR3 by immunoSEQ multiplex PCR spanned 54 Vbeta and 13 Jbeta. TCRdb re-analysed the immunoSEQ multiplex PCR reads in MiXCR, keeping a single row per CDR3 protein. This table has 400,000 or so distinct CDR3 sequences, approximately 85% appearing once.

V and J are TRBV3-1 and TRBJ2-2, with D hard to call. This receptor was taken from a human donor with multiple sclerosis. Sample: CD8+ T cells from PBMCs. The CDR3, as DNA: TGTGCCAGCAGCCACGTAGGACCTGCAGGCGGGGAGCTGTTTTTT. This codes for CASSHVGPAGGELFF.